These 21 T cell receptor beta chains came from one sample sequenced in a study of T cell repertoires in cytomegalovirus infection. TCRdb recomputed calls from the reads with MiXCR, one row per CDR3 protein. Here the sample spans roughly 110,000 distinct CDR3 sequences, 30% being singletons. For these receptors, no antigen is known. Source: CD8+ T cells from cultured PBMCs, taken from culture after CMV antigen stimulation. The receptor set was obtained from a human donor in good health (CMV status not recorded). Some clones in this sample may be carry-over from other donors' samples.

The rearrangement uses TRBV2 and TRBJ1-1, with D unclear. The CDR3 contains 13 residues. Germline loops: CDR1 SNHLY, CDR2 FYNNEI. Trimming cost V 4 bases and J 5 bases, with 11 bases left between them. CDR3 bases: TGTGCCAGCAGTGCGAGTGAACAGACTGAAGCTTTCTTT. Its protein is CASSASEQTEAFF.

The rearrangement links TRBV7-2 to TRBJ2-1, with 9 bases that match TRBD2. V shed 5 bases, J shed 7 bases, and the junction held 9 bases outside the gene matches. CDR1 and CDR2 (germline): SGHTA, FQGNSA. CDR3 length: 15 residues. This chain's CDR3 is CASSALAGGPNEQFF. The CDR3 region has the DNA TGTGCCAGCAGCGCACTTGCGGGGGGGCCGAATGAGCAGTTCTTC. The complete variable domain, with remaining parts taken from reference TRBV7-2 and TRBJ2-1, reads GAGVSQSPSNKVTEKGKDVELRCDPISGHTALYWYRQSLGQGLEFLIYFQGNSAPDKSGLPSDRFSAERTGGSVSTLTIQRTQQEDSAVYLCASSALAGGPNEQFFGPGTRLTVL.

The chain carries TRBV6-2 or TRBV6-3 and TRBJ2-1, with D perhaps assigned TRBD1 or TRBD2 (5 bases each). CDR3 length: 14 amino acids. Germline assignment: CDR1 MNHEY and CDR2 SVGEGT. V gave up 11 bases and J gave up 4 bases, with 18 bases separating them. DNA for the CDR3: TGTGCCCACAAGGGCCAGGGAGTTTACAATGAGCAGTTCTTC. Its translation is CAHKGQGVYNEQFF.

The chain joins TRBV27 to TRBJ1-6; tentative D call: TRBD1 (6 bases). With 6 bases removed from V and 5 bases from J, the gap between germline ends came to 20 bases. CDR3 length: 17 amino acids. Germline values: CDR1 MNHEY, CDR2 SMNVEV (reference sequence). The CDR3 region is CASSHRRGPTDNSPLHF. The CDR3 DNA is TGTGCCAGCAGCCACAGGCGGGGGCCCACGGATAATTCACCCCTCCACTTT.

This clonotype was seen more than once but under ten times. The chain employs TRBV11-2 and TRBJ2-1; possibly TRBD2 for D (7 bases). The V and J ends lost 5 bases and 5 bases respectively, with 13 bases between them. Germline values: CDR1 SGHAT, CDR2 FQNNGV. This CDR3 is 14 amino acids long. The CDR3 DNA reads TGTGCCAGCAGCCCCCCGGGGGGCCACAATGAGCAGTTCTTC. Amino acid sequence: CASSPPGGHNEQFF.

The genes are TRBV2 and TRBJ1-1; D ambiguous. The germline V gene encodes CDR1 SNHLY and CDR2 FYNNEI. The CDR3 totals 12 residues. V lost 9 bases to trimming and J lost 4 bases, with 12 bases between them. The DNA of the CDR3 is TGTGCCAGAGACCTGGAAGGCACTGAAGCTTTCTTT. It is translated as CARDLEGTEAFF.

J is TRBJ1-5 and V is TRBV2, with D hard to call. The V end was cut by 6 bases, the J end by 4 bases, with 10 bases between. The germline V gene has CDR1 SNHLY and CDR2 FYNNEI. This CDR3 region has 13 residues. CDR3 amino acids: CASRHTLNQPQHF. DNA for the CDR3: TGTGCCAGCAGACACACCTTAAATCAGCCCCAGCATTTT.

This clonotype was seen many times. The gene calls are TRBV7-2 and TRBJ1-2, with 9 bases identical to TRBD1. The CDR3 contains 15 residues. CDR1 and CDR2 (germline): SGHTA, FQGNSA. Trimming took 2 bases from V and 4 from J; bases not matched to a gene: 5. The CDR3: CASSLPGQGRYGYTF. CDR3 nucleotide sequence: TGTGCCAGCAGCTTACCGGGACAGGGACGCTATGGCTACACCTTC.

This chain joins TRBV7-2 and TRBJ2-5; 10 bases are a match to TRBD2. The CDR3 totals 16 residues. Per germline, CDR1 SGHTA and CDR2 FQGNSA. Trimming at V came to 5 bases and at J to 5 bases, leaving 11 bases not matched to a gene. The CDR3, as DNA: TGTGCCAGCAGCCCCGTGGCCAGCGGGGGGGCGGAGACCCAGTACTTC. Its protein is CASSPVASGGAETQYF.

The chain has TRBV4-1 and TRBJ2-1; D gene ambiguous. This CDR3 is 13 amino acids long. The V end lost 3 bases, the J end lost 14 bases, and 17 bases lay between the germline ends. Germline assignment: CDR1 MGHRA and CDR2 YSYEKL. DNA for the CDR3: TGCGCCAGCAGCCAGGGCCTAGGGTTTTCGGAGTTCTTC. It is translated as CASSQGLGFSEFF.

This clonotype has at least ten counts. CDR3 in amino acids: CASSLYPLAEETQYF. For the CDR3, the DNA is TGTGCCAGCAGCTTATATCCACTAGCGGAAGAGACCCAGTACTTC. V usage is TRBV7-6 and J usage is TRBJ2-5; 8 bases align to TRBD2. The V gene end was trimmed by 2 bases and the J gene end by 3 bases; junction bases not matched to a gene: 5. This CDR3 has 15 residues. The germline V gene encodes CDR1 SGHVS and CDR2 FNYEAQ.

This clonotype was counted ten times or more. This chain uses TRBV7-8 with TRBJ2-5, with D perhaps TRBD1 or TRBD2 (5 bases each). Germline V lookup: CDR1 SGHVS, CDR2 FQNEAQ. The CDR3 consists of 17 residues. Trimming cost V 5 bases and J 0 bases, with 19 bases left between them. The CDR3 sequence is CASSRLPPGRNQETQYF. In DNA form, the CDR3 reads TGTGCCAGCAGCCGACTACCACCGGGACGAAACCAAGAGACCCAGTACTTC.

This clonotype was recorded a few times. V gene TRBV5-6 combines with J gene TRBJ1-4; D is unresolved. From germline, CDR1 is SGHDT and CDR2 YYEEEE. The CDR3 is 13 residues long. Trimming removed 2 bases from V and 7 bases from J, with 9 bases in between. The CDR3, as DNA: TGTGCCAGCAGCTTTGGCACGGGTGAAAAACTGTTTTTT. The encoded protein is CASSFGTGEKLFF.

J is TRBJ2-5 and V is TRBV28, with D hard to call. V lost 3 bases and J 3 bases, leaving 8 bases between the germline ends. This CDR3 is 13 amino acids long. Germline assignment: CDR1 MDHEN and CDR2 SYDVKM. In DNA, the CDR3 is TGTGCCAGCAGTTTGCCGGCGAAAGAGACCCAGTACTTC. Amino acid sequence: CASSLPAKETQYF. The full variable domain, in which reference TRBV28 and TRBJ2-5 provide the parts outside the CDR3, is DVKVTQSSRYLVKRTGEKVFLECVQDMDHENMFWYRQDPGLGLRLIYFSYDVKMKEKGDIPEGYSVSREKKERFSLILESASTNQTSMYLCASSLPAKETQYFGPGTRLLVL.

This rearrangement joins TRBV10-2 to TRBJ2-1; no definite D call. The length of the CDR3 is 13 residues. Trimming removed 10 bases at V and 8 bases at J, with 18 bases between. CDR1 is WSHSY, CDR2 SAAADI, per germline. The CDR3 loop is CATAIHPTDEQFF. The CDR3, as DNA: TGCGCCACAGCAATTCATCCAACGGATGAGCAGTTCTTC.

The V gene is TRBV27, the J gene TRBJ2-1; TRBD2 matches at 11 bases. With V trimmed by 3 bases and J by 7 bases, 8 bases remained unmatched. The CDR3 is made up of 16 amino acids. The germline V gene has CDR1 MNHEY and CDR2 SMNVEV (reference sequence). CDR3 bases: TGTGCCAGCAGTTTTAGCGGGGGGGCCTTAAGAAATGAGCAGTTCTTC. This gives the protein CASSFSGGALRNEQFF.

This chain uses TRBV6-6 with TRBJ2-7, with D unclear. Per germline, CDR1 MNHNY and CDR2 SVGAGI (reference sequence). Trimming took off 0 bases at V and 1 base at J, with 13 bases between the two ends. The CDR3 extends over 16 amino acids. CDR3 residues: CASSYSGQSLSYEQYF. CDR3 DNA: TGTGCCAGCAGTTACTCCGGCCAGAGTCTTTCCTACGAGCAGTACTTC.

This clonotype has only a few counts. The chain employs TRBV12-5 and TRBJ1-1, with D possibly matching TRBD1 (5 bases). Germline V lookup: CDR1 LGHNT, CDR2 FRNRAP. The CDR3 loop spans 16 amino acids. V was shortened by 3 bases and J by 5 bases, with 19 bases between the two germline ends. The CDR3 spells CASGFGTEKGNTEAFF. CDR3 DNA: TGTGCTAGTGGTTTCGGGACCGAAAAGGGGAATACTGAAGCTTTCTTT.

This clonotype was seen a handful of times. The chain recombines TRBV27 with TRBJ2-7; D possibly matches TRBD1 or TRBD2 (5 bases each). The V gene's germline CDR1 is MNHEY and CDR2 SMNVEV (reference sequence). The CDR3 covers 17 residues. Trimming pared 3 bases from V and 2 bases from J, leaving 20 bases between. As DNA, the CDR3 is TGTGCCAGCAGTTTCTTTCATAACCCAGGGAGCCCCTACGAGCAGTACTTC. Its translation is CASSFFHNPGSPYEQYF.

This chain joins TRBV7-9 and TRBJ2-1; weak D call: TRBD1 (6 bases). The V gene's germline CDR1 is SEHNR and CDR2 FQNEAQ (reference sequence). The CDR3 extends over 16 amino acids. Trimming left V 5 bases short and J 0 bases short, with 14 bases between. Written as DNA, the CDR3 is TGTGCCAGCAGCACCCGACAGGAGCTCTCCTACAATGAGCAGTTCTTC. It yields the protein CASSTRQELSYNEQFF. Full variable domain (remainder filled in from reference TRBV7-9 and TRBJ2-1): DTGVSQNPRHKITKRGQNVTFRCDPISEHNRLYWYRQTLGQGPEFLTYFQNEAQLEKSRLLSDRFSAERPKGSFSTLEIQRTEQGDSAMYLCASSTRQELSYNEQFFGPGTRLTVL.

The chain has TRBV13 and TRBJ1-3; the D gene is possibly TRBD1 (5 bases). This CDR3 region has 12 residues. Germline CDR1 is PRHDT and CDR2 is FYEKMQ (reference sequence). V shed 5 bases and J shed 16 bases, with 18 bases lying between them. CDR3 sequence: CASSTRPEGIYF. The CDR3 DNA reads TGTGCCAGCAGCACTCGGCCTGAGGGGATTTATTTT.